One and the same sample provided the 10 T cell receptor beta chains below, sequenced in a study of blood T cell repertoires in COVID-19 (dated by TCRdb to between 2020 and 2021). The library was prepared using the immunoSEQ multiplex PCR assay. TCRdb provides this immuneACCESS table in a form limited to in-frame rearrangements. Some clones are lacking; in checked studies, under half of them reflect an unresolved V gene, and why the rest are absent is not known. The sample table shows 180,000 or so clones, and approximately 80% are seen once. Approximately 11% of the sample is held by the ten biggest clonotypes. Sequenced input: PBMCs or T cells enriched from blood (not recorded which). All receptors derive from a man between 50 and 59 years old who had recovered from COVID-19.

V and J are TRBV18 and TRBJ2-2, with D possibly TRBD2 on 6 matching bases. CDR1 KGHSH and CDR2 LQKENI come from the germline V gene. The ends were cut back, 2 bases at V and 3 bases at J, with 13 bases in the middle. The CDR3 extends over 16 amino acids. In nucleotides, the CDR3 is TGTGCCAGCTCACCATGGGGGGTGCAAGACACCGGGGAGCTGTTTTTT. This sequence encodes CASSPWGVQDTGELFF.

This clone appeared once. This chain connects TRBV10-2 to TRBJ2-7; no clear D. Germline CDR1 and CDR2: WSHSY and SAAADI. V was cut by 10 bases and J by 5 bases, with 12 bases left in between. The CDR3 consists of 11 residues. This chain's CDR3 is CATRSVHEQYF. In DNA, the CDR3 is TGCGCCACCAGATCGGTCCACGAGCAGTACTTC.

This clone was seen a few times. The chain couples TRBV3-1 (or the pseudogene TRBV3-2) to TRBJ2-1; the D is unclear. Trimming removed 1 base from V and 9 bases from J, with 10 bases in between. This CDR3 comprises 13 residues. Germline CDR1 LGHDT, CDR2 YNNKEL (reference sequence). The CDR3 DNA follows: TGTGCCAGCAGCCAAGGAAGGCCGGGTGAGCAGTTCTTC. Encoded protein: CASSQGRPGEQFF.

The chain couples TRBV7-2 to TRBJ2-7; 8 bases agree with TRBD1. Germline CDR1 and CDR2: SGHTA and FQGNSA. V was pared by 4 bases and J by 5 bases, with 4 bases of the junction left unmatched. This CDR3 is 13 amino acids long. The CDR3 region is CASSSSTGDEQYF. The CDR3 nucleotides read TGTGCCAGCAGCTCCTCGACAGGGGACGAGCAGTACTTC.

The chain carries TRBV28 and TRBJ2-7, with 7 positions matching TRBD1. Germline V CDR1 and CDR2: MDHEN, SYDVKM. The length of the CDR3 is 15 residues. Trimming removed 4 bases from V and 3 bases from J; junction bases left unmatched: 9. CDR3 bases: TGTGCCAGCAGTTACCCCGGGACAGCGTACTACGAGCAGTACTTC. This translates into CASSYPGTAYYEQYF.

V is TRBV7-9 and J is TRBJ2-1, with D possibly TRBD2 on 6 matching bases. The CDR3 sequence is 14 residues long. Trimming took 1 base from V and 10 from J, leaving 14 bases between them. Germline V gene sequence: CDR1 SEHNR, CDR2 FQNEAQ (reference sequence). DNA for the CDR3: TGTGCCAGCAGCTTAGTTGGAGGGGTCGGAGAGCAGTTCTTC. Amino acids: CASSLVGGVGEQFF.

The V call is TRBV19, the J call TRBJ2-1, with D tentatively TRBD2 (6 bases). CDR1 is LNHDA and CDR2 is SQIVND in the germline V gene (reference sequence). Trimming cost V 8 bases and J 0 bases, with 17 bases left between them. This CDR3 has 16 residues. The CDR3 spells CASGEIAESSYNEQFF. The CDR3 nucleotides are TGTGCCAGTGGTGAAATAGCGGAGAGCTCCTACAATGAGCAGTTCTTC.

This clone was recorded only once. The chain couples TRBV7-9 to TRBJ1-2; D perhaps matches TRBD1 (6 bases). Trimming stripped 1 base from V and 4 bases from J, with 10 bases between. This CDR3 is 14 amino acids long. CDR1 SEHNR and CDR2 FQNEAQ come from the germline V gene (reference sequence). The CDR3 protein is CASSLDRASYGYTF. In nucleotides, the CDR3 is TGTGCCAGCAGCTTAGACAGGGCATCCTATGGCTACACCTTC.

This chain uses TRBV5-1 with TRBJ2-5; no firm D call. This CDR3 has 15 residues. Germline assignment: CDR1 SGHRS and CDR2 YFSETQ. V was clipped by 4 bases and J by 1 base, with 14 bases between them. Here the CDR3 DNA reads TGCGCCAGCAGCATTTTGGGCTCCCCCCAAGAGACCCAGTACTTC. Residues: CASSILGSPQETQYF.

The V gene is TRBV12-3 or TRBV12-4, the J gene TRBJ1-1; TRBD1 agrees at 7 bases. This CDR3 is 12 amino acids long. V was pared by 6 bases and J by 11 bases, with 9 bases of the junction left unmatched. The CDR3 region has the DNA TGTGCCAGCAGCTTTCCTGACAGGGACGCTTTCTTT. The encoded protein is CASSFPDRDAFF.